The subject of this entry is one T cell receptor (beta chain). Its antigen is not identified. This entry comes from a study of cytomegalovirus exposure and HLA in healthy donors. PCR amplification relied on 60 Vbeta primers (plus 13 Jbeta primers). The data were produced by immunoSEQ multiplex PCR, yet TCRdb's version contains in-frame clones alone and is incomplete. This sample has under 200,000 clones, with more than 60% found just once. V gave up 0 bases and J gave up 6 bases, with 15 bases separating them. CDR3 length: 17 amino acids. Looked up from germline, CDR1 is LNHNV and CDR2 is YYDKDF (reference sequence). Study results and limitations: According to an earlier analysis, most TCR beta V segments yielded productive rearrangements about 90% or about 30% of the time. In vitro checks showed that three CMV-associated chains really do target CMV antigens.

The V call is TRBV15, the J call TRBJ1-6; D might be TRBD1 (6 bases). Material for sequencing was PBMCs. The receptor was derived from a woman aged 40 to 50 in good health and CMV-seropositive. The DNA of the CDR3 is TGTGCCACCAGCAGAGACCCCCCCGGACAGTTTAATTCACCCCTCCACTTT. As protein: CATSRDPPGQFNSPLHF.